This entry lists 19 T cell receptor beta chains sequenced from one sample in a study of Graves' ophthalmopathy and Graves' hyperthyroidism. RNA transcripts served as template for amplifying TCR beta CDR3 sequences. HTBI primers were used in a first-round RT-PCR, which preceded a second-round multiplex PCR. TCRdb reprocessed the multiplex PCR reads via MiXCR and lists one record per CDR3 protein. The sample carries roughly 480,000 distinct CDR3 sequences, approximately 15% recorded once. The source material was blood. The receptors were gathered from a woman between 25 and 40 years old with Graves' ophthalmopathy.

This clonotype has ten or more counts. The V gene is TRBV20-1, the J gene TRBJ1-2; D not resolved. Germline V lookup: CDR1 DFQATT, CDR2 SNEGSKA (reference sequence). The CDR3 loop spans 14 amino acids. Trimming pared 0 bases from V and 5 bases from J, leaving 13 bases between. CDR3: CSARDVSGSYGYTF. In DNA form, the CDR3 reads TGCAGTGCTAGAGATGTCAGCGGGTCATATGGCTACACCTTC.

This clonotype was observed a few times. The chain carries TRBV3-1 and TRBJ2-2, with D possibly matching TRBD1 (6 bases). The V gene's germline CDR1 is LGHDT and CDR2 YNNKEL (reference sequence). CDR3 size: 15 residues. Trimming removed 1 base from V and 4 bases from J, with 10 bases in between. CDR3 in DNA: TGTGCCAGCAGCCAAGTAGGCAGGGGCACCGGGGAGCTGTTTTTT. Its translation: CASSQVGRGTGELFF.

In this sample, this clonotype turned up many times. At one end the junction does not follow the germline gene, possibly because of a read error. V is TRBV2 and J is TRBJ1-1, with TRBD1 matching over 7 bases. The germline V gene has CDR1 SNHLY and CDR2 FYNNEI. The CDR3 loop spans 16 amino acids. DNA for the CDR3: TGTGCCAGCAACCGCCACTACAGGGGTCAGAACACTGAGGCTTTCTTT. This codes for CASNRHYRGQNTEAFF. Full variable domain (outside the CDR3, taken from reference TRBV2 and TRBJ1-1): EPEVTQTPSHQVTQMGQEVILRCVPISNHLYFYWYRQILGQKVEFLVSFYNNEISEKSEIFDDQFSVERPDGSNFTLKIRSTKLEDSAMYFCASNRHYRGQNTEAFFGQGTRLTVV.

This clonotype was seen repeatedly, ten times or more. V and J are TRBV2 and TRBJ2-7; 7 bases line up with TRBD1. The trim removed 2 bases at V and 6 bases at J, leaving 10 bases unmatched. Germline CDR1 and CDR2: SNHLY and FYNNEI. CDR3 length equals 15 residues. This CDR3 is CASSERLQGSREQYF. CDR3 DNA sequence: TGTGCCAGCAGTGAAAGATTACAGGGGTCGCGCGAGCAGTACTTC.

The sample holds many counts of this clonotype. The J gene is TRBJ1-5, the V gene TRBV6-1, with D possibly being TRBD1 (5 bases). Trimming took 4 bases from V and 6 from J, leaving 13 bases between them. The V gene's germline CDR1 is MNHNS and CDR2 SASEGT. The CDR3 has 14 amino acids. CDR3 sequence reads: CASSGDRHFQPQHF. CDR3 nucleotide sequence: TGTGCCAGCAGTGGTGACAGACACTTTCAGCCCCAGCATTTT.

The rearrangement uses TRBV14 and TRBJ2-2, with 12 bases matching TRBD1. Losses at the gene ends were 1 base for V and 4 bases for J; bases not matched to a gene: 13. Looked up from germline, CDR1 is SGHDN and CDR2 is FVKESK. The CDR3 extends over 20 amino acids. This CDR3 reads CASSQAPPGQGARGTGELFF. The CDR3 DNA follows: TGTGCCAGCAGCCAAGCCCCCCCGGGACAGGGGGCGCGGGGCACCGGGGAGCTGTTTTTT.

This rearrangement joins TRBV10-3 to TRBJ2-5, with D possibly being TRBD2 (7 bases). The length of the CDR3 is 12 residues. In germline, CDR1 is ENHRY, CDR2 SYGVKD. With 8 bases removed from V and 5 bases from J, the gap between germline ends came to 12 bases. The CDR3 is CAIGGGDETQYF. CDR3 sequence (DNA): TGTGCCATCGGGGGGGGCGATGAGACCCAGTACTTC.

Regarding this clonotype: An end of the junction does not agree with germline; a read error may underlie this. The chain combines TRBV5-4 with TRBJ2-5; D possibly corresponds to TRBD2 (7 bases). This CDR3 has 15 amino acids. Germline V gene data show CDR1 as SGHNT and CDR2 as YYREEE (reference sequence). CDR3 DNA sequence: TGTGTCAGCAGCCGGGGAGGGGGGGGAGAAGAGACCCAGTACTTC. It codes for CVSSRGGGGEETQYF. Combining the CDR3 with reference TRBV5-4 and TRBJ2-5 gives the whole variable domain ETGVTQSPTHLIKTRGQQVTLRCSSQSGHNTVSWYQQALGQGPQFIFQYYREEENGRGNFPPRFSGLQFPNYSSELNVNALELDDSALYLCVSSRGGGGEETQYFGPGTRLLVL.

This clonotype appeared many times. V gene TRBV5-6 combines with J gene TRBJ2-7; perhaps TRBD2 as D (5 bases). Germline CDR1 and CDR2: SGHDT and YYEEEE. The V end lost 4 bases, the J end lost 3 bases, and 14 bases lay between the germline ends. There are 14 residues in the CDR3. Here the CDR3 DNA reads TGTGCCAGCAGCCTCCGGGATCCGATCTACGAGCAGTACTTC. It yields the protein CASSLRDPIYEQYF.

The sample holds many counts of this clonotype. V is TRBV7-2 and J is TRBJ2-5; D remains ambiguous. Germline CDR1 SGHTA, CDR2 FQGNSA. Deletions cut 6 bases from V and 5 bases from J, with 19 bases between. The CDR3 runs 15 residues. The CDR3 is CASSSWASQGETQYF. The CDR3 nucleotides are TGTGCCAGCAGTTCTTGGGCGTCACAAGGGGAGACCCAGTACTTC.

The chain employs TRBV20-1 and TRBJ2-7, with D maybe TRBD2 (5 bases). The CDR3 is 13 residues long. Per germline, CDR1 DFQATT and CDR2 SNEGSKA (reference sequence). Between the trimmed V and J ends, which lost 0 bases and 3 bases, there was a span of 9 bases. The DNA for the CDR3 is TGCAGTGCTAGAGACCCTAGCAGCTACGAGCAGTACTTC. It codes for CSARDPSSYEQYF.

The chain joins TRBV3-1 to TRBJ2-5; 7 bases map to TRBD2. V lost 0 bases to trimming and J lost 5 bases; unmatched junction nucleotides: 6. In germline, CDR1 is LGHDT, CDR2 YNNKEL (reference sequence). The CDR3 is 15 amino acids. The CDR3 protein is CASSQDLGEGETQYF. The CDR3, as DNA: TGTGCCAGCAGCCAAGATTTGGGGGAGGGGGAGACCCAGTACTTC.

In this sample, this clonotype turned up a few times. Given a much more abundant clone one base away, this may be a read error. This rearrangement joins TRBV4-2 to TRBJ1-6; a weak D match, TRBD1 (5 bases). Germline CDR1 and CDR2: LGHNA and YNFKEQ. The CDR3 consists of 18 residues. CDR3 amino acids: CASSHSAGAGLNNSHLHF. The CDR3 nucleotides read TGTGCCAGCAGCCATTCTGCCGGGGCCGGACTTAATAATTCACACCTCCACTTT.

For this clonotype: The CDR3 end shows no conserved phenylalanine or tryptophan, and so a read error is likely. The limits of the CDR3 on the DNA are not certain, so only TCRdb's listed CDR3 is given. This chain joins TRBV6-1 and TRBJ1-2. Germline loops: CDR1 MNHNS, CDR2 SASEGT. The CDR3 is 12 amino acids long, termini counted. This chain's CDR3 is CASSESGDGCTV.

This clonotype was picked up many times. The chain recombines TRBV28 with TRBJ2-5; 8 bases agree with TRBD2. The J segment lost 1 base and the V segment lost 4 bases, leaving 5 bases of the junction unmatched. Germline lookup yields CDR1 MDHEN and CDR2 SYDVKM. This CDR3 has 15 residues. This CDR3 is CASSSFSGAQETQYF. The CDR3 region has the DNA TGTGCCAGCAGTTCCTTTAGCGGGGCCCAAGAGACCCAGTACTTC. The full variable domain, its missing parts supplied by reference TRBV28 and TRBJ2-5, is DVKVTQSSRYLVKRTGEKVFLECVQDMDHENMFWYRQDPGLGLRLIYFSYDVKMKEKGDIPEGYSVSREKKERFSLILESASTNQTSMYLCASSSFSGAQETQYFGPGTRLLVL.

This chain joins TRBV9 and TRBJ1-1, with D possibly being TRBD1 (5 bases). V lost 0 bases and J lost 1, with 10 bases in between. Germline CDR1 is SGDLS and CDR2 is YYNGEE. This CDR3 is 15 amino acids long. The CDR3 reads CASSVEGRENTEAFF. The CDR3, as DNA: TGTGCCAGCAGCGTAGAGGGCAGGGAGAACACTGAAGCTTTCTTT.

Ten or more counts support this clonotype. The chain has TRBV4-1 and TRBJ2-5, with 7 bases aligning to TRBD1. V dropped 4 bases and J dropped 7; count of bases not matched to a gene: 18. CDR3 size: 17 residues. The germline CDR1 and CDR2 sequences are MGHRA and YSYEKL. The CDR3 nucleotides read TGCGCCAGCAGCCTCGAAGGACTGGGACAGTTTCTTGTGACCCAGTACTTC. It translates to CASSLEGLGQFLVTQYF.

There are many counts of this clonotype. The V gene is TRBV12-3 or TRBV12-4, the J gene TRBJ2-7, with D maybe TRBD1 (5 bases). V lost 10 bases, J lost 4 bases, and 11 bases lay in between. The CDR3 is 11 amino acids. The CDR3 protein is CATRKGYEQYF. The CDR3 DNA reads TGTGCCACCAGGAAGGGGTACGAGCAGTACTTC.

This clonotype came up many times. CDR3 sequence reads: CASSAQGGNTEAFF. CDR3 coding DNA: TGTGCCAGCAGCGCACAGGGAGGGAACACTGAAGCTTTCTTT. The chain couples TRBV11-3 to TRBJ1-1; possible D gene TRBD1, 6 bases. Deletions cut 5 bases from V and 1 base from J, with 11 bases between. CDR1 is SGHNT and CDR2 is YENEEA in the germline V gene. The CDR3 length is 14 residues.